The entry that follows covers one T cell receptor beta chain sequence. Sequencing was performed with immunoSEQ multiplex PCR; in TCRdb, only in-frame clones are kept and a portion is missing. Of 61,000 or so clones listed, around nine tenths are singletons. This CDR3 comprises 16 residues. V was cut by 1 base and J by 4 bases, with 14 bases left in between. Germline V CDR1 and CDR2: SGHVS, FNYEAQ. This sample was included in a study of blood T cell repertoires in COVID-19. Sequences were obtained from peripheral blood. The chain has TRBV7-6 and TRBJ1-3; possibly TRBD1 for D (6 bases). The receptor was isolated from a woman between 45 and 65 years old with active or convalescent COVID-19. CDR3 nucleotides: TGTGCCAGCAGCTTAGATCCGGGCAGGGGAGGAAACACCATATATTTT. It encodes CASSLDPGRGGNTIYF.